This T cell receptor (beta chain) appears in the sequencing data of a study of T cell changes during pregnancy in multiple sclerosis. Sequencing used immunoSEQ multiplex PCR; TCRdb keeps in-frame clones, though not all of them. This table has under 65,000 clones, approximately 92% appearing once. Germline V gives CDR1 SGHTA, CDR2 FQGNSA. V lost 1 base and J lost 4; bases outside the gene matches: 6. CDR3 length: 17 residues. This receptor was taken from a female donor with multiple sclerosis, enrolled in a pregnancy study. The sample was CD4+ T cells from peripheral blood mononuclear cells, taken after pregnancy. The J gene is TRBJ2-5, the V gene TRBV7-2, with TRBD2 matching over 13 bases. The CDR3 sequence: CASSLDRLAGGRETQYF. The CDR3 coding sequence is TGTGCCAGCAGCTTAGACCGACTAGCGGGGGGTCGAGAGACCCAGTACTTC.